This TCR beta chain came from a study of lymphopenia after photon versus proton radiotherapy. The ends lost 0 bases at V and 6 bases at J; junction bases unmatched: 4. This CDR3 has 15 amino acids. The germline CDR1 and CDR2 sequences are ENHRY and SYGVKD. TCRdb's table, derived via immunoSEQ multiplex PCR, lists solely in-frame clones and lacks some. Counted here are some 38,000 clones, 90% to 95% occurring once; the ten biggest clones make up around 15%. Sequences were derived from peripheral blood, sampled from a patient treated with photon-based radiotherapy. The chain combines TRBV10-3 with TRBJ1-5, with 8 bases matching TRBD1. This clonotype was obtained from a man in his fifties or sixties with cholangiocarcinoma. CDR3 in DNA: TGTGCCATCAGTGAGTCGGTGACAGGGGTTCAGCCCCAGCATTTT. It translates to CAISESVTGVQPQHF.